These 3 T cell receptor beta chains were sequenced from one sample in a study of T-cell reconstitution after alpha-beta-depleted transplantation in children. TCRbeta library construction was performed incorporating unique molecular identifiers. One entry per CDR3 protein, called by TCRdb with MiXCR from the PCR reads. This table has about 440,000 distinct CDR3 sequences, roughly 44% appearing once. The input for sequencing was PBMCs, taken before TCRalphabeta/CD19-depleted stem cell transplant. These TCRs come from a girl aged 2 to 9 with aplastic anemia, due to receive a stem cell transplant.

The chain carries TRBV5-1 and TRBJ2-7; 10 bases map to TRBD2. The CDR3 length is 18 residues. J was trimmed by 6 bases and V by 1 base; bases with no gene match: 16. Germline values: CDR1 SGHRS, CDR2 YFSETQ. The CDR3 DNA reads TGCGCCAGCAGCTTGCAAGCGGGAGGGCCGAGGGGAGGGGGCGAGCAGTACTTC. The encoded protein is CASSLQAGGPRGGGEQYF. Based on the CDR3 plus reference TRBV5-1 and TRBJ2-7, the full variable domain is KAGVTQTPRYLIKTRGQQVTLSCSPISGHRSVSWYQQTPGQGLQFLFEYFSETQRNKGNFPGRFSGRQFSNSRSEMNVSTLELGDSALYLCASSLQAGGPRGGGEQYFGPGTRLTVT.

This clonotype was seen only a few times. This chain joins TRBV11-2 and TRBJ2-7, with 9 bases matching TRBD1. Unmatched junction bases numbered 5, after V lost 0 bases and J lost 2 bases. This CDR3 region has 16 residues. CDR1 SGHAT and CDR2 FQNNGV come from the germline V gene. The CDR3 region has the DNA TGTGCCAGCAGCTTAGATGGGACAGGGAATACCTACGAGCAGTACTTC. Its protein is CASSLDGTGNTYEQYF.

The rearrangement joins TRBV5-1 to TRBJ2-1, with D perhaps matching TRBD2 (5 bases). This CDR3 contains 14 residues. Germline lookup yields CDR1 SGHRS and CDR2 YFSETQ. V was trimmed by 4 bases and J by 4 bases, leaving 12 bases between them. The CDR3 protein is CASSPPGSYNEQFF. CDR3 coding DNA: TGCGCCAGCAGCCCGCCGGGATCTTACAATGAGCAGTTCTTC.